The present T cell receptor beta chain was sequenced within a study of Ad26.COV2.S vaccination and SARS-CoV-2 variants. Study-wide results and limits: Researchers cautioned that TCR breadth and depth analyses may have underestimated total T cell responses. Breadth, reportedly substantial, characterized the spike-specific CD8+ and CD4+ T cell responses after vaccination.

The data were produced by immunoSEQ multiplex PCR, yet TCRdb's version contains in-frame clones alone and is incomplete. The table has about 350,000 clones, 80% to 90% seen once. Germline loops: CDR1 SGHRS, CDR2 YFSETQ. V dropped 2 bases and J dropped 8; count of bases not matched to a gene: 9. The CDR3 consists of 15 residues. The treatment was: around 19 received Ad26.COV2.S at low or high dose, single or two shots; about five received placebo; per-sample allocation not given. Collection of samples fell on day 63 after the first vaccine or placebo injection. Remarks on this clone: The target antigen is unknown.

This clonotype originated in a person aged 18-65 years who received the Ad26.COV2.S COVID-19 vaccine or a placebo. Sequencing used peripheral blood, obtained in a trial of Ad26.COV2.S vaccine versus placebo. The chain couples TRBV5-1 to TRBJ2-1, with TRBD1 matching 8 bases. The CDR3 bases are TGCGCCAGCAGCTTCCAACAGGGGGTTCGGGATGAGCAGTTCTTC. This translates into CASSFQQGVRDEQFF.